These 8 T cell receptor beta chains originate from one sample sequenced in a study of blood T cell repertoires in COVID-19. TCRdb's copy holds only in-frame clones and misses some; the assay was immunoSEQ multiplex PCR. The data contain about 310,000 clones, around 86% of them singletons. Sequencing used peripheral blood. The receptors were sampled from a man aged 50-60 years with active or convalescent COVID-19.

The chain carries TRBV6-6 and TRBJ1-2, with 8 bases fitting TRBD1. CDR3 size: 13 residues. Germline-derived CDR1 and CDR2 are MNHNY and SVGAGI (reference sequence). With 6 bases clipped from V and 5 bases from J, the junction kept 5 bases outside the gene matches. CDR3 sequence: CASRPQGEYGYTF. The CDR3 DNA reads as TGTGCCAGCAGACCACAGGGGGAGTATGGCTACACCTTC.

The chain carries TRBV19 and TRBJ1-2, with D unresolved. The V end lost 7 bases, the J end lost 2 bases, and 8 bases lay between the germline ends. This CDR3 contains 12 residues. The germline CDR1 and CDR2 sequences are LNHDA and SQIVND (reference sequence). CDR3 nucleotides: TGTGCCAGTACTGGGCCGAACTATGGCTACACCTTC. Translated: CASTGPNYGYTF. Together with reference TRBV19 and TRBJ1-2, the CDR3 gives the full variable domain: DGGITQSPKYLFRKEGQNVTLSCEQNLNHDAMYWYRQDPGQGLRLIYYSQIVNDFQKGDIAEGYSVSREKKESFPLTVTSAQKNPTAFYLCASTGPNYGYTFGSGTRLTVV.

The V call is TRBV24-1, the J call TRBJ2-3; 11 nucleotides align to TRBD2. CDR1 and CDR2 (germline): KGHDR, SFDVKD. V dropped 6 bases and J dropped 0; count of bases not matched to a gene: 16. The CDR3 extends over 20 amino acids. The CDR3 sequence: CATSSIRRASGRSSTDTQYF. The CDR3 region has the DNA TGTGCCACCAGTTCGATTAGAAGGGCTAGCGGGAGGAGTAGCACAGATACGCAGTATTTT.

This chain connects TRBV6-5 to TRBJ1-1; the D gene is possibly TRBD1 (6 bases). Trimming took off 6 bases at V and 3 bases at J, with 14 bases between the two ends. Germline CDR1 is MNHEY and CDR2 is SVGAGI. The CDR3 spans 14 residues. The CDR3, as DNA: TGTGCCAGCAGCCTGCTACAGGGACACACTGAAGCTTTCTTT. Its translation is CASSLLQGHTEAFF.

The chain recombines TRBV19 with TRBJ1-2; 7 nucleotides agree with TRBD1. Germline V lookup: CDR1 LNHDA, CDR2 SQIVND (reference sequence). Trimming cost V 2 bases and J 0 bases; bases outside gene matches: 18. The CDR3 length is 20 residues. As DNA, the CDR3 is TGTGCCAGTAGTATACCCTTGGGACAGCTCCCCGAGGGGCCTAACTATGGCTACACCTTC. This codes for CASSIPLGQLPEGPNYGYTF.

The gene calls are TRBV7-3 and TRBJ2-5; the D gene is possibly TRBD2 (5 bases). V was pared by 4 bases and J by 1 base, with 10 bases between. Germline V gives CDR1 SGHTA, CDR2 FQGTGA. This CDR3 is 14 amino acids long. CDR3 DNA sequence: TGTGCCAGCAGCTACTCCCGGGGCCAAGAGACCCAGTACTTC. As protein: CASSYSRGQETQYF.

The J gene is TRBJ2-1, the V gene TRBV27; TRBD1 matches 11 bases. Germline CDR1 and CDR2: MNHEY and SMNVEV (reference sequence). The CDR3 runs to 18 residues. V dropped 0 bases and J dropped 8; count of bases not matched to a gene: 12. DNA of the CDR3: TGTGCCAGCAGTTTATCGAAAGGTTGGGGACAGGGGGTGGATGAGCAGTTCTTC. Its translation: CASSLSKGWGQGVDEQFF.

CDR3 sequence reads: CASSPGTSGSTYEQYF. The CDR3 DNA sequence: TGCGCCAGCAGCCCCGGGACTAGCGGGAGTACTTACGAGCAGTACTTC. The V and J genes are TRBV4-1 and TRBJ2-7; TRBD2 agrees at 14 bases. Germline V gene data show CDR1 as MGHRA and CDR2 as YSYEKL. The CDR3 is 16 amino acids. The J segment lost 4 bases and the V segment lost 4 bases, leaving 6 bases of the junction unmatched.